A selection of T cell receptor beta chains follows, all from one sample in a study of T cell clones after liver transplantation. Only in-frame clones appear in the TCRdb table, and some are missing; sequencing was by immunoSEQ multiplex PCR. Here the sample spans 90,000 to 120,000 clones, 75% to 90% being singletons. The sample in question was CD4+ T cells from blood, obtained before liver transplant. Receptor source: a human donor who received a liver transplant. Both conserved end residues are part of each CDR3. D genes are given only for firm matches. Some rows have no size entry. The others give once, few or many, or a class for an expanded clone.

J gene | V gene | clone size | D gene | CDR3 length | CDR3 protein | CDR3 DNA
TRBJ2-6 | TRBV7-3 | few | . | 15 | CASSNYNSGANVLTF | TGTGCCAGCAGCAATTACAACTCTGGGGCCAACGTCCTGACTTTC
TRBJ2-7 | TRBV28 | . | . | 12 | CASTLQGGEQYF | TGTGCCAGCACCTTACAGGGTGGCGAGCAGTACTTC
TRBJ1-1 | TRBV6-5 | medium-sized | TRBD1 | 14 | CASSSTGQGSRAFF | TGTGCCAGCAGCTCCACTGGACAGGGCTCTCGGGCTTTCTTT
TRBJ2-7 | TRBV19 | . | TRBD2 | 14 | CASRIAGGPGEQYF | TGTGCCAGTAGAATAGCGGGAGGACCGGGGGAGCAGTACTTC
TRBJ1-1 | TRBV7-9 | . | TRBD1 | 15 | CASSFDRGSYTEAFF | TGTGCCAGCAGCTTCGACAGGGGTTCATACACTGAAGCTTTCTTT
TRBJ1-2 | TRBV5-4 | . | . | 11 | CASSFGRGYTF | TGTGCCAGCAGCTTCGGGAGGGGATACACCTTC
TRBJ1-1 | TRBV18 | . | . | 16 | CASSPPDYFKQNEAFF | TGTGCCAGCTCACCACCTGATTATTTTAAACAAAACGAAGCTTTCTTT
TRBJ1-1 | TRBV9 | . | TRBD1 | 15 | CASSSAGGLNTEAFF | TGTGCCAGCAGCTCCGCAGGGGGGCTGAACACTGAAGCTTTCTTT
TRBJ2-1 | TRBV27 | . | TRBD1 | 14 | CASSFGTGGNEQFF | TGTGCCAGCAGTTTCGGGACAGGTGGTAATGAGCAGTTCTTC
TRBJ1-4 | TRBV25-1 | . | . | 15 | CASRLGGVANEKLFF | TGTGCCAGCAGACTAGGGGGGGTAGCTAATGAAAAACTGTTTTTT
TRBJ1-1 | TRBV25-1 | . | . | 13 | CASILGPGTEAFF | TGTGCCAGCATACTTGGGCCGGGGACTGAAGCTTTCTTT
TRBJ2-2 | TRBV18 | . | TRBD1 | 16 | CASSPTGQGGTGELFF | TGTGCCAGCTCACCAACAGGACAGGGCGGCACCGGGGAGCTGTTTTTT
TRBJ1-3 | TRBV18 | . | . | 12 | CASSYPRNTIYF | TGTGCCAGCTCTTACCCGAGAAACACCATATATTTT
TRBJ1-2 | TRBV5-6 | . | . | 14 | CASSSPGAGLGYTF | TGTGCCAGCAGCTCCCCGGGGGCGGGGTTAGGCTACACCTTC
TRBJ2-7 | TRBV30 | . | . | 13 | CAWSRQVPYEQYF | TGTGCCTGGAGTAGACAGGTTCCCTACGAGCAGTACTTC
TRBJ2-7 | TRBV21-1 | . | . | 19 | CASSFPGTSGGVARYEQYF | TGTGCCAGCAGCTTCCCCGGGACTAGCGGGGGCGTAGCTCGCTACGAGCAGTACTTC
TRBJ2-1 | TRBV7-9 | . | . | 14 | CASSPRQSTIEQFF | TGTGCCAGCAGCCCCCGACAGAGTACAATTGAGCAGTTCTTC
TRBJ2-7 | TRBV5-1 | few | . | 14 | CASSLRRGEYEQYF | TGCGCCAGCAGCTTGCGCAGGGGAGAGTACGAGCAGTACTTC
TRBJ2-5 | TRBV6-1 | . | TRBD2 | 14 | CASRTGGAGETQYF | TGTGCCAGCAGGACCGGGGGGGCCGGGGAGACCCAGTACTTC
TRBJ1-1 | TRBV11-2 | . | . | 14 | CASSDWGWNTEAFF | TGTGCCAGCAGCGATTGGGGGTGGAACACTGAAGCTTTCTTT
TRBJ2-5 | TRBV5-1 | . | TRBD1 | 13 | CASSWDRQETQYF | TGCGCCAGCAGCTGGGACAGACAAGAGACCCAGTACTTC
TRBJ1-1 | TRBV19 | . | TRBD1 | 15 | CASETGGAERTEAFF | TGTGCCAGTGAGACAGGGGGCGCCGAACGCACTGAAGCTTTCTTT
TRBJ1-1 | TRBV23-1 | once | . | 12 | CASTRPNTEAFF | TGCGCCAGCACCCGCCCTAACACTGAAGCTTTCTTT
TRBJ2-1 | TRBV7-8 | . | . | 12 | CASSLYGNEQFF | TGTGCCAGCAGCTTATACGGAAATGAGCAGTTCTTC
TRBJ1-1 | TRBV28 | . | . | 12 | CASSLSGSEAFF | TGTGCCAGCAGTTTATCAGGGTCTGAAGCTTTCTTT
TRBJ1-1 | TRBV7-9 | . | . | 11 | CASSIRAEAFF | TGTGCCAGCAGCATCAGGGCTGAAGCTTTCTTT
TRBJ1-2 | TRBV5-1 | few | TRBD1 | 16 | CASSRITGTGNYGYTF | TGCGCCAGCAGCCGGATAACCGGGACAGGGAACTATGGCTACACCTTC
TRBJ1-2 | TRBV27 | . | . | 13 | CASSEGPNYGYTF | TGTGCCAGCAGCGAAGGGCCGAACTATGGCTACACCTTC
TRBJ2-1 | TRBV19 | . | TRBD2 | 16 | CASSIQAGSSYNEQFF | TGTGCCAGTAGTATACAAGCGGGAAGCTCCTACAATGAGCAGTTCTTC
TRBJ2-5 | TRBV6-5 | . | TRBD2 | 13 | CATRTSGRETQYF | TGTGCCACCCGGACTAGCGGGCGCGAGACCCAGTACTTC
TRBJ2-5 | TRBV7-2 | . | TRBD1 | 15 | CASSPWTGKQETQYF | TGTGCCAGCAGCCCATGGACAGGAAAACAAGAGACCCAGTACTTC
TRBJ1-2 | TRBV6-5 | . | TRBD1 | 14 | CASSLGQGVYGYTF | TGTGCCAGCAGTTTGGGACAGGGCGTCTATGGCTACACCTTC
TRBJ1-2 | TRBV27 | . | . | 17 | CASSFRTASTTPLGYTF | TGTGCCAGCAGTTTTAGGACAGCGTCCACCACCCCCCTTGGCTACACCTTC
TRBJ2-3 | TRBV19 | . | . | 15 | CASSASSGSTDTQYF | TGTGCCAGTAGTGCCTCCAGCGGGAGCACAGATACGCAGTATTTT
TRBJ2-2 | TRBV12-5 | once | TRBD1 | 15 | CASGLRQGGTGELFF | TGTGCTAGTGGTCTTCGACAGGGGGGCACCGGGGAGCTGTTTTTT
TRBJ1-1 | TRBV28 | once | . | 15 | CASRLTGGVENEAFF | TGTGCCAGCAGGCTCACGGGAGGGGTCGAGAATGAAGCTTTCTTT
TRBJ1-2 | TRBV7-2 | . | . | 13 | CASSSNQGIGYTF | TGTGCCAGCAGCTCCAACCAGGGAATTGGCTACACCTTC
TRBJ2-3 | TRBV18 | . | . | 12 | CASSQTVDTQYF | TGTGCCAGCTCACAGACTGTAGATACGCAGTATTTT
TRBJ2-7 | TRBV4-1 | . | . | 13 | CASSSRTVSEQYF | TGCGCCAGCAGCTCACGGACAGTTTCCGAGCAGTACTTC
TRBJ2-1 | TRBV13 | . | TRBD1 | 15 | CASSLVGQSNNEQFF | TGTGCCAGCAGCTTAGTGGGACAGTCTAACAATGAGCAGTTCTTC